This T cell receptor (beta chain) came from a study of cytomegalovirus exposure and HLA in healthy donors. Regarding the study as a whole: Upon later analysis, HLA-associated TCR beta chains proved more clonally expanded than other, equally common chains. Investigators reported 150 to 200 TCR beta chains as tied to cytomegalovirus.

Remarks on this clone: Its antigen remains unidentified.

The PCR made use of 60 Vbeta and 13 Jbeta primers. The data were produced by immunoSEQ multiplex PCR, yet TCRdb's version contains in-frame clones alone and is incomplete. Altogether about 250,000 clones are present, more than 55% being singletons, with the ten largest covering around 2.3%. Sequencing was carried out using PBMCs. This receptor was identified in a female donor in good health and CMV-seronegative.

The CDR3 sequence is CASSPVRLAGHNEQFF. DNA of the CDR3: TGTGCCAGCAGCCCCGTTCGACTAGCGGGCCACAATGAGCAGTTCTTC. V is TRBV5-4 and J is TRBJ2-1, with 10 bases fitting TRBD2. There are 16 residues in the CDR3. V shed 4 bases, J shed 5 bases, and the junction held 9 bases outside the gene matches. Germline CDR1 SGHNT, CDR2 YYREEE (reference sequence).